The text below deals with one T cell receptor beta chain. Other DNA sequences in the same sample also yield this CDR3. The length of the CDR3 is 15 residues. Trimming took 1 base from V and 7 from J; bases not matched to a gene: 6. CDR1 and CDR2 (germline): SEHNR, FQNEAQ (reference sequence). This entry comes from a study of blood T cell repertoires in COVID-19. Turning to the study itself: Sources were T cells, B-cell-depleted T cells, or PBMCs; the material itself was cDNA or gDNA.

TCRdb's copy holds only in-frame clones and misses some; the assay was immunoSEQ multiplex PCR. Altogether about 400,000 clones are present, about 90% being singletons, with the ten largest covering roughly 1.9%. J is TRBJ1-5 and V is TRBV7-9; TRBD1 aligns across 8 bases. This TCR was sampled from a woman aged 18-30 years with acute COVID-19. The sequencing sample was made of PBMCs or T cells enriched from blood (not recorded which). CDR3: CASSLGTGLGQPQHF. For the CDR3, the DNA is TGTGCCAGCAGCTTAGGGACAGGGTTAGGCCAGCCCCAGCATTTT. Complete variable domain (other parts from reference TRBV7-9 and TRBJ1-5): DTGVSQNPRHKITKRGQNVTFRCDPISEHNRLYWYRQTLGQGPEFLTYFQNEAQLEKSRLLSDRFSAERPKGSFSTLEIQRTEQGDSAMYLCASSLGTGLGQPQHFGDGTRLSIL.